The 32 T cell receptor beta chains reported below all come from one sample, sequenced in a study of OX40 agonist ivuxolimab in advanced cancers. Produced via immunoSEQ multiplex PCR; TCRdb's table is partial and in-frame only. The profile shows 80,000 to 95,000 clones, 75% to 95% of them singletons. The sequencing here drew on CD4+ or CD8+ T cells sorted from blood, taken in a trial of the OX40 agonist ivuxolimab. The receptors originated from an adult with an advanced solid tumor such as melanoma, head and neck, liver or kidney cancer.

The rearrangement uses TRBV6-5 and TRBJ2-1, with a weak D call TRBD2 (5 bases). V lost 0 bases and J lost 10, with 19 bases in between. The CDR3 is 16 amino acids. The germline V gene has CDR1 MNHEY and CDR2 SVGAGI. The chain's CDR3 is CASSYSTLAGYGEQFF. CDR3 nucleotides: TGTGCCAGCAGTTACTCGACCCTAGCCGGCTATGGAGAGCAGTTCTTC.

V is TRBV18 and J is TRBJ1-4; unclear D gene. The CDR3 has 14 amino acids. Trimming stripped 6 bases from V and 5 bases from J, with 13 bases between. CDR1 is KGHSH and CDR2 is LQKENI in the germline V gene. The CDR3: CASSQVSSNEKLFF. The DNA for the CDR3 is TGTGCCAGCTCCCAAGTTTCCAGCAATGAAAAACTGTTTTTT.

This clone has just one count. The V and J genes are TRBV27 and TRBJ2-7; the match to TRBD1 covers 7 bases. J was trimmed by 3 bases and V by 8 bases; bases with no gene match: 1. The germline V gene encodes CDR1 MNHEY and CDR2 SMNVEV (reference sequence). The CDR3 consists of 11 residues. CDR3 bases: TGTGCCAGCTGGGACAGCTACGAGCAGTACTTC. Translation: CASWDSYEQYF.

The chain combines TRBV2 with TRBJ2-2; 9 nucleotides align to TRBD2. The trim removed 6 bases at V and 4 bases at J, leaving 6 bases unmatched. The CDR3 has 15 amino acids. The germline V gene encodes CDR1 SNHLY and CDR2 FYNNEI. This CDR3 reads CASSLEAGGTGELFF. CDR3 coding DNA: TGTGCCAGCAGCTTAGAAGCGGGAGGCACCGGGGAGCTGTTTTTT. Full variable domain (rest looked up from reference TRBV2 and TRBJ2-2): EPEVTQTPSHQVTQMGQEVILRCVPISNHLYFYWYRQILGQKVEFLVSFYNNEISEKSEIFDDQFSVERPDGSNFTLKIRSTKLEDSAMYFCASSLEAGGTGELFFGEGSRLTVL.

V gene TRBV28 combines with J gene TRBJ2-5; the D is unclear. V was clipped by 6 bases and J by 0 bases, with 17 bases between them. CDR1 MDHEN and CDR2 SYDVKM come from the germline V gene. This CDR3 is 16 amino acids long. The CDR3 DNA sequence: TGTGCCAGCAGCCTCCTGGGTGCCCTGTACCAAGAGACCCAGTACTTC. Amino acid sequence: CASSLLGALYQETQYF.

The chain links TRBV27 to TRBJ1-1; D call uncertain. Germline assignment: CDR1 MNHEY and CDR2 SMNVEV (reference sequence). The length of the CDR3 is 13 residues. V gave up 3 bases and J gave up 1 base, with 6 bases separating them. CDR3 nucleotide sequence: TGTGCCAGCAGTTTTACGGCGAACACTGAAGCTTTCTTT. Its protein product is CASSFTANTEAFF.

J is TRBJ2-2 and V is TRBV19, with 9 bases fitting TRBD2. J was trimmed by 5 bases and V by 6 bases; bases with no gene match: 1. The CDR3 consists of 13 residues. Germline V gene data show CDR1 as LNHDA and CDR2 as SQIVND (reference sequence). The CDR3 reads CASRTSGTGELFF. The CDR3 nucleotides are TGTGCCAGTAGGACTAGCGGAACCGGGGAGCTGTTTTTT.

This clone showed up just once. The chain recombines TRBV4-2 with TRBJ2-4; tentative D call: TRBD2 (6 bases). The germline V and J ends were trimmed by 0 bases and 9 bases, with 15 bases remaining between them. CDR1 LGHNA and CDR2 YNFKEQ come from the germline V gene. This CDR3 has 15 amino acids. The CDR3 here is CASSQDRGIGGIQYF. As DNA, the CDR3 is TGTGCCAGCAGCCAAGATCGGGGGATTGGAGGCATTCAGTACTTC.

The chain joins TRBV4-1 to TRBJ1-4; no firm D call. Germline CDR1 and CDR2: MGHRA and YSYEKL. The CDR3 runs to 16 residues. Trimming pared 0 bases from V and 0 bases from J, leaving 8 bases between. CDR3 region: CASSQEVTATNEKLFF. In nucleotides, the CDR3 is TGCGCCAGCAGCCAAGAGGTCACCGCAACTAATGAAAAACTGTTTTTT.

The chain employs TRBV20-1 and TRBJ2-1, with D tentatively TRBD1 (5 bases). V was cut by 6 bases and J by 9 bases, with 12 bases left in between. This CDR3 spans 11 amino acids. Germline V lookup: CDR1 DFQATT, CDR2 SNEGSKA (reference sequence). The CDR3 region is CSAAGAREQFF. The CDR3 DNA is TGCAGTGCCGCTGGGGCGCGTGAGCAGTTCTTC.

The chain has TRBV27 and TRBJ1-3, with 8 positions matching TRBD1. CDR1 is MNHEY, CDR2 SMNVEV, per germline (reference sequence). This CDR3 contains 18 residues. V shed 4 bases and J 0 bases; nucleotides not matched to a gene: 11. DNA of the CDR3: TGTGCCAGCAGTTCAGGCACAGGGGGATTTTTCTCTGGAAACACCATATATTTT. This gives the protein CASSSGTGGFFSGNTIYF.

The V call is TRBV11-3, the J call TRBJ2-1; 13 nucleotides match TRBD2. The CDR3 spans 17 residues. The germline CDR1 and CDR2 sequences are SGHNT and YENEEA. After removal of 4 bases from V and 4 bases from J, the junction contained 7 bases not matched to a gene. CDR3 loop: CASSSSWTSGSYNEQFF. In DNA, the CDR3 is TGTGCCAGCAGCTCTTCCTGGACTAGCGGGAGTTACAATGAGCAGTTCTTC.

This chain uses TRBV6-1 with TRBJ1-1; TRBD1 agrees at 10 bases. Germline CDR1 is MNHNS and CDR2 is SASEGT. CDR3 length: 15 amino acids. The V gene end was trimmed by 6 bases and the J gene end by 8 bases; junction bases not matched to a gene: 12. CDR3 sequence reads: CASRRQGAYLREAFF. In DNA, the CDR3 is TGTGCCAGCAGGCGACAGGGGGCCTATCTCAGAGAAGCTTTCTTT.

This clone was counted once. The rearrangement links TRBV7-9 to TRBJ2-2; D tentatively reads TRBD1 or TRBD2 (5 bases each). Germline CDR1 SEHNR, CDR2 FQNEAQ (reference sequence). This CDR3 is 15 amino acids long. The V and J ends lost 5 bases and 8 bases respectively, with 18 bases between them. As DNA, the CDR3 is TGTGCCAGCAGCCCAGGCGGGCCAGGGCAGGGGGAGCTGTTTTTT. This translates into CASSPGGPGQGELFF.

This sequence joins TRBV6-5 and TRBJ2-2, with D unresolved. Germline-derived CDR1 and CDR2 are MNHEY and SVGAGI. CDR3 length: 14 amino acids. V shed 0 bases and J shed 5 bases, with 7 bases lying between them. The CDR3 region is CASSYSSWTGELFF. CDR3 DNA sequence: TGTGCCAGCAGTTACTCGTCTTGGACCGGGGAGCTGTTTTTT.

The V call is TRBV7-9, the J call TRBJ2-2; D call uncertain. The CDR3 is made up of 13 amino acids. Trimming shortened V by 5 bases and J by 6 bases, and 10 bases separated the two germline ends. CDR1 SEHNR and CDR2 FQNEAQ come from the germline V gene (reference sequence). The chain's CDR3 is CASSKTEPGELFF. The CDR3 coding sequence is TGTGCCAGCAGCAAAACGGAACCCGGGGAGCTGTTTTTT.

The rearrangement joins TRBV21-1 to TRBJ1-4; the D segment call TRBD1 is taken from the table without a DNA check. TRBV21-1 is labeled a pseudogene. The CDR3 totals 14 residues. The CDR3 loop reads CASTETGGREKLFF. In nucleotides, the CDR3 is TGTGCCAGCACCGAGACAGGGGGTAGGGAAAAACTGTTTTTT.

The rearrangement links TRBV4-1 to TRBJ1-4, with D perhaps matching TRBD1 (6 bases). The germline V gene has CDR1 MGHRA and CDR2 YSYEKL. Trimming took off 5 bases at V and 7 bases at J, with 14 bases between the two ends. This CDR3 contains 14 residues. The CDR3 region has the DNA TGCGCCAGCAGCGGGGGCAGGGAGGTTGAAAAACTGTTTTTT. It translates to CASSGGREVEKLFF.

The gene calls are TRBV2 and TRBJ1-2; no reliable D call. This CDR3 comprises 17 residues. Germline V CDR1 and CDR2: SNHLY, FYNNEI. With 6 bases removed from V and 3 bases from J, the gap between germline ends came to 23 bases. The CDR3 loop is CASRASSLTGPDYGYTF. CDR3 sequence (DNA): TGTGCCAGCAGGGCCTCCTCTCTGACTGGGCCGGACTATGGCTACACCTTC. Drawing the rest from reference TRBV2 and TRBJ1-2, the complete variable domain is EPEVTQTPSHQVTQMGQEVILRCVPISNHLYFYWYRQILGQKVEFLVSFYNNEISEKSEIFDDQFSVERPDGSNFTLKIRSTKLEDSAMYFCASRASSLTGPDYGYTFGSGTRLTVV.

The chain carries TRBV19 and TRBJ2-2, with D perhaps TRBD1 or TRBD2 (6 bases each). This CDR3 spans 13 amino acids. V shed 3 bases and J shed 6 bases, with 8 bases lying between them. The germline V gene encodes CDR1 LNHDA and CDR2 SQIVND (reference sequence). The CDR3 reads CASSMGGPGELFF. For the CDR3, the DNA is TGTGCCAGTAGTATGGGGGGCCCCGGGGAGCTGTTTTTT. Together with reference TRBV19 and TRBJ2-2, the CDR3 gives the full variable domain: DGGITQSPKYLFRKEGQNVTLSCEQNLNHDAMYWYRQDPGQGLRLIYYSQIVNDFQKGDIAEGYSVSREKKESFPLTVTSAQKNPTAFYLCASSMGGPGELFFGEGSRLTVL.

The CDR3 reads CASSLGAGTVTYEQYF. CDR3 coding DNA: TGCGCCAGCAGCCTGGGAGCGGGGACCGTTACCTACGAGCAGTACTTC. The chain joins TRBV5-1 to TRBJ2-7; TRBD2 agrees at 7 bases. Trimming cost V 4 bases and J 2 bases; bases outside gene matches: 12. The CDR3 sequence is 16 residues long. Germline CDR1 reads SGHRS; CDR2 reads YFSETQ.

The chain is built from TRBV19 and TRBJ2-3, with 9 bases identical to TRBD2. In germline, CDR1 is LNHDA, CDR2 SQIVND (reference sequence). The CDR3 runs to 14 residues. The junction had 5 bases not matched to a gene; V was cut back by 4 bases and J by 6 bases. The CDR3 here is CASSSLAGVDTQYF. The CDR3 region has the DNA TGTGCCAGTAGTAGTTTAGCGGGAGTGGATACGCAGTATTTT. The entire variable domain, with the rest obtained from reference TRBV19 and TRBJ2-3, is as follows: DGGITQSPKYLFRKEGQNVTLSCEQNLNHDAMYWYRQDPGQGLRLIYYSQIVNDFQKGDIAEGYSVSREKKESFPLTVTSAQKNPTAFYLCASSSLAGVDTQYFGPGTRLTVL.

This clone was seen once. The rearrangement links TRBV5-1 to TRBJ2-7, with 14 bases identical to TRBD2. The CDR3 sequence is 15 residues long. The V segment lost 4 bases and the J segment 6 bases; nucleotides outside the gene matches: 6. Germline assignment: CDR1 SGHRS and CDR2 YFSETQ. Here the CDR3 DNA reads TGCGCCAGCAGCCCCCGACTAGCGGGAGGGAGCGAGCAGTACTTC. It specifies CASSPRLAGGSEQYF.

The rearrangement links TRBV4-1 to TRBJ2-1; 8 nucleotides agree with TRBD2. CDR3 length: 17 residues. Trimming removed 0 bases from V and 2 bases from J; junction bases left unmatched: 6. Germline CDR1 MGHRA, CDR2 YSYEKL. The CDR3 sequence: CASSQEFVAGPYNEQFF. The CDR3 nucleotides are TGCGCCAGCAGCCAAGAATTCGTAGCGGGACCCTACAATGAGCAGTTCTTC.

The chain employs TRBV2 and TRBJ2-3; D gene unclear. Trimming left V 4 bases short and J 4 bases short, with 9 bases between. This CDR3 has 13 residues. The germline CDR1 and CDR2 sequences are SNHLY and FYNNEI. CDR3 DNA: TGTGCCAGCAGTGCCTTAGGCGCAGATACGCAGTATTTT. Translation: CASSALGADTQYF.

The V gene is TRBV5-4, the J gene TRBJ2-1; TRBD1 or TRBD2 may be the D gene (6 bases each). V was shortened by 2 bases and J by 7 bases, with 10 bases between the two germline ends. CDR1 is SGHNT and CDR2 is YYREEE in the germline V gene (reference sequence). This CDR3 spans 13 amino acids. CDR3 loop: CASSLRGRNEQFF. The CDR3 DNA reads as TGTGCCAGCAGCTTACGGGGGCGGAATGAGCAGTTCTTC.

The chain recombines TRBV4-1 with TRBJ2-7; D possibly corresponds to TRBD2 (6 bases). Trimming stripped 3 bases from V and 3 bases from J, with 18 bases between. CDR1 MGHRA and CDR2 YSYEKL come from the germline V gene. CDR3 length: 16 residues. The CDR3 DNA is TGCGCCAGCAGCCAGGGGGGACTCCCTATTTACTACGAGCAGTACTTC. Encoded protein: CASSQGGLPIYYEQYF.

The table lists this clone with a few counts. The chain employs TRBV5-1 and TRBJ1-2; unclear D gene. Germline V gene sequence: CDR1 SGHRS, CDR2 YFSETQ. CDR3 length: 14 residues. The V end was cut by 4 bases, the J end by 5 bases, with 15 bases between. CDR3 sequence (DNA): TGCGCCAGCAGCACGGGGATCACGGCTTATGGCTACACCTTC. Amino acid sequence: CASSTGITAYGYTF. The full variable domain, with the rest looked up from reference TRBV5-1 and TRBJ1-2, is KAGVTQTPRYLIKTRGQQVTLSCSPISGHRSVSWYQQTPGQGLQFLFEYFSETQRNKGNFPGRFSGRQFSNSRSEMNVSTLELGDSALYLCASSTGITAYGYTFGSGTRLTVV.

The chain combines TRBV6-1 with TRBJ2-7; a possible D gene is TRBD1 (6 bases). The CDR3 is 15 amino acids. The ends were cut back, 5 bases at V and 2 bases at J, with 16 bases in the middle. Germline-derived CDR1 and CDR2 are MNHNS and SASEGT. Here the CDR3 DNA reads TGTGCCAGCAGTCCCCAGACAGGTGCGGCCTACGAGCAGTACTTC. Protein sequence: CASSPQTGAAYEQYF.

This chain joins TRBV5-1 and TRBJ2-7; D possibly uses TRBD1 or TRBD2 (5 bases each). The CDR3 runs 11 residues. The V end was cut by 4 bases, the J end by 6 bases, with 8 bases between. CDR1 is SGHRS and CDR2 is YFSETQ in the germline V gene. In DNA form, the CDR3 reads TGCGCCAGCAGCCCTGGGGGCGAGCAGTACTTC. The encoded protein is CASSPGGEQYF.

The genes are TRBV30 and TRBJ2-2; possibly TRBD1 or TRBD2 for D (6 bases each). Trimming left V 3 bases short and J 3 bases short, with 11 bases between. This CDR3 has 14 amino acids. The germline V gene has CDR1 GTSNPN and CDR2 SVGIG (reference sequence). CDR3 sequence (DNA): TGTGCCTGGAGATCGGGGGCGGACACCGGGGAGCTGTTTTTT. Protein: CAWRSGADTGELFF.

This sequence joins TRBV13 and TRBJ1-3, with unresolved D. Between the trimmed V and J ends, which lost 5 bases and 0 bases, there was a span of 2 bases. The V gene's germline CDR1 is PRHDT and CDR2 FYEKMQ (reference sequence). This CDR3 has 12 residues. As DNA, the CDR3 is TGTGCCAGCAGCGACTCTGGAAACACCATATATTTT. Its translation: CASSDSGNTIYF.